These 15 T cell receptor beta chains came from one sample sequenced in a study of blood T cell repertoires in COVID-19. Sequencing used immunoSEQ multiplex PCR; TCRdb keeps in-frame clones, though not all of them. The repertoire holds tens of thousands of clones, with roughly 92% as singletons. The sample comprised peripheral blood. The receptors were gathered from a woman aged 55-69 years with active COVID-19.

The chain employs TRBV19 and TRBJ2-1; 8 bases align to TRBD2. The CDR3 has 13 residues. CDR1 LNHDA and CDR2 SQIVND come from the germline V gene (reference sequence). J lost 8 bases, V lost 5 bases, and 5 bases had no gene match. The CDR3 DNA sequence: TGTGCCAGTAGTTCCGGTAGCGGGGATGAGCAGTTCTTC. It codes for CASSSGSGDEQFF.

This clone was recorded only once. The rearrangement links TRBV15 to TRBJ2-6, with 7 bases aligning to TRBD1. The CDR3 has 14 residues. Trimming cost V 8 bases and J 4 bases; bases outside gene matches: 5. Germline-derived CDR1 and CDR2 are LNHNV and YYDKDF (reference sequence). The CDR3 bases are TGTGCCACCCAGACAGGGACCGGGGCCAACGTCCTGACTTTC. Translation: CATQTGTGANVLTF.

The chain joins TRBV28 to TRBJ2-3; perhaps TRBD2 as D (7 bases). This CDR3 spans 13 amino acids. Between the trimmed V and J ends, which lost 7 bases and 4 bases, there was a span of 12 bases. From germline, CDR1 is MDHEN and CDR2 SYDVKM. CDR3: CASISGGPDTQYF. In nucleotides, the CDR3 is TGTGCCAGCATTTCGGGGGGCCCAGATACGCAGTATTTT.

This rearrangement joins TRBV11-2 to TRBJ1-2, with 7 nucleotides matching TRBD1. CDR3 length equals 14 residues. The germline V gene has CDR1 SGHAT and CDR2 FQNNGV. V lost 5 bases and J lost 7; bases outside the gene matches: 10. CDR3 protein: CASSPSEGAGGYTF. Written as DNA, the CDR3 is TGTGCCAGCAGCCCTTCAGAGGGGGCAGGTGGCTACACCTTC.

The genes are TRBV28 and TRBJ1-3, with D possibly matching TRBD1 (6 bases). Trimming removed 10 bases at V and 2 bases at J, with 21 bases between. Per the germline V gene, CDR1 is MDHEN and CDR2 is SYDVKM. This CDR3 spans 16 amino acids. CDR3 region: CATYRGGGPPGNTIYF. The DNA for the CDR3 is TGTGCCACCTACCGCGGGGGGGGCCCTCCTGGAAACACCATATATTTT.

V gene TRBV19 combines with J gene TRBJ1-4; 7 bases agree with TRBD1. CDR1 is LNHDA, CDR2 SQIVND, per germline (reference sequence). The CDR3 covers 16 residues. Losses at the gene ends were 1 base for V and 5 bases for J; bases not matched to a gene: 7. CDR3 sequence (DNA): TGTGCCAGTAGTATAGGGGCCGGGACAGCAAATGAAAAACTGTTTTTT. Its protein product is CASSIGAGTANEKLFF.

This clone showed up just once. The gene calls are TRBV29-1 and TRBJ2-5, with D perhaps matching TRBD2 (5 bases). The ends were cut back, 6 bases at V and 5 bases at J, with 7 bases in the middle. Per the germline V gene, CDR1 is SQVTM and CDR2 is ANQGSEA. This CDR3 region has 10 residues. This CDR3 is CSVRGETQYF. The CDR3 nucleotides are TGCAGCGTCCGAGGGGAGACCCAGTACTTC.

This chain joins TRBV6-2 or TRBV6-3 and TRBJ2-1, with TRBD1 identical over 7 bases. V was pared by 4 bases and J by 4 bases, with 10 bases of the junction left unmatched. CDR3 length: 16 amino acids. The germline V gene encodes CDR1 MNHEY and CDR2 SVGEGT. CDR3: CASSSNRGRPYNEQFF. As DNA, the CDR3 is TGTGCCAGCAGTTCTAACAGGGGAAGACCTTACAATGAGCAGTTCTTC.

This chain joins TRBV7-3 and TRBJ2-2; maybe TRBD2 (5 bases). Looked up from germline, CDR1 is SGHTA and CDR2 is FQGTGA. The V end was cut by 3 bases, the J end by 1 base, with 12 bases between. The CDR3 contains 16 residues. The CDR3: CASSFTSGKNTGELFF. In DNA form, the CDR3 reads TGTGCCAGCAGCTTCACTTCGGGGAAGAACACCGGGGAGCTGTTTTTT.

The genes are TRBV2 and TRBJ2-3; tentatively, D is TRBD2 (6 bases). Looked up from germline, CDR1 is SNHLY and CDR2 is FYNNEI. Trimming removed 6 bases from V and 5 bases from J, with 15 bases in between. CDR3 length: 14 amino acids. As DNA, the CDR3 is TGTGCCAGCAGAGACGCGGGACTTTTAGATACGCAGTATTTT. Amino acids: CASRDAGLLDTQYF. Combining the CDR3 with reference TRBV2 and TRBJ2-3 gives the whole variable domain EPEVTQTPSHQVTQMGQEVILRCVPISNHLYFYWYRQILGQKVEFLVSFYNNEISEKSEIFDDQFSVERPDGSNFTLKIRSTKLEDSAMYFCASRDAGLLDTQYFGPGTRLTVL.

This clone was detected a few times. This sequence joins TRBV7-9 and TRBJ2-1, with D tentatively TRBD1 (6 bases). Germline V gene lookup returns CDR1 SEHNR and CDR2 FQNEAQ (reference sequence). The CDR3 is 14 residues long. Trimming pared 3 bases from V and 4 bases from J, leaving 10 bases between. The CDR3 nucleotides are TGTGCCAGCAGCTTTCGGACAGTGTACAATGAGCAGTTCTTC. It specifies CASSFRTVYNEQFF.

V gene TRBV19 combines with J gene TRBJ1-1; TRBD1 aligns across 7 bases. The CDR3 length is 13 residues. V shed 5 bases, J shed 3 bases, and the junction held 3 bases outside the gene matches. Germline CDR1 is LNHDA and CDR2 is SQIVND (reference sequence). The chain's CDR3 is CASSSTGDTEAFF. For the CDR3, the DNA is TGTGCCAGTAGTTCAACAGGGGACACTGAAGCTTTCTTT.

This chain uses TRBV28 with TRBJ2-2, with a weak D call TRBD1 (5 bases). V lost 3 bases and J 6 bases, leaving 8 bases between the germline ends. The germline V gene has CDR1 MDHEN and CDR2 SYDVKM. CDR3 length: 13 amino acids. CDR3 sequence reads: CASSLRTSGELFF. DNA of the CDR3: TGTGCCAGCAGTTTGCGGACATCCGGGGAGCTGTTTTTT.

The CDR3: CASSSGESYNSPLHF. The CDR3 nucleotides are TGTGCCAGCAGTTCTGGGGAGAGCTATAATTCACCCCTCCACTTT. The chain recombines TRBV27 with TRBJ1-6; D unresolved. The germline V gene has CDR1 MNHEY and CDR2 SMNVEV (reference sequence). V was shortened by 4 bases and J by 3 bases, with 10 bases between the two germline ends. This CDR3 region has 15 residues.

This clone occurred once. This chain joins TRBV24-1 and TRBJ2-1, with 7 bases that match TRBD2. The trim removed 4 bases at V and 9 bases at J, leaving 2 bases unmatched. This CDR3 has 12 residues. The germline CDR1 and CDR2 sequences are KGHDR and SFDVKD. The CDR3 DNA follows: TGTGCCACCAGTGAGGGACTAAGTGAGCAGTTCTTC. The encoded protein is CATSEGLSEQFF.